Listed below are T cell receptor beta chains from one sample, sequenced in a study of regulatory T cells in long-lasting Graves disease. MiXCR was run by TCRdb on the multiplex PCR reads, yielding one entry per CDR3 protein. The data contain hundreds of thousands of distinct CDR3 sequences, about a sixth of them singletons. The same data also went into a second study, on T cells in Graves' hyperthyroidism and ophthalmopathy.

The sample consisted of peripheral blood mononuclear cells (PBMCs), taken at new diagnosis, from a patient treated with antithyroid drugs. All receptors derive from a woman under 40 with Graves disease. The CDR3 runs from the conserved cysteine through the conserved F or W. The D gene is left open where the match is weak. Clone sizes are given selectively: once, few, many, or a class where the clone is expanded.

clone size,J gene,V gene,D gene,CDR3 protein,CDR3 DNA
-,TRBJ2-3,TRBV11-1,-,CASSSSNHTDTQYF,TGTGCCAGCAGCTCTTCAAATCATACAGATACGCAGTATTTT
many,TRBJ2-2,TRBV2,TRBD2,CASSVLLAGVTNTGELFF,TGTGCCAGCAGTGTTCTGCTAGCGGGCGTGACGAACACCGGGGAGCTGTTTTTT
many,TRBJ1-1,TRBV28,-,CASSLIGEAFF,TGTGCCAGCAGTTTAATAGGTGAAGCTTTCTTT
many,TRBJ2-3,TRBV7-3,-,CASSPVGTDTQYF,TGTGCCAGCAGCCCGGTGGGCACAGATACGCAGTATTTT
many,TRBJ2-7,TRBV2,-,CASTPQAVVGEQYF,TGTGCCAGCACCCCCCAAGCTGTCGTGGGCGAGCAGTACTTC
few,TRBJ2-3,TRBV6-2/TRBV6-3,TRBD1,CASSDRETDTQYF,TGTGCCAGCAGTGACAGGGAAACAGATACGCAGTATTTT
-,TRBJ2-6,TRBV12-3/TRBV12-4,TRBD1,CASSLTGGSSGANVLTF,TGTGCCAGCAGTTTAACAGGGGGAAGCTCTGGGGCCAACGTCCTGACTTTC
few,TRBJ2-2,TRBV3-1,TRBD2,CASSSTSGSGDGELFF,TGTGCCAGCAGCTCGACTAGCGGGAGTGGTGACGGGGAGCTGTTTTTT
many,TRBJ2-7,TRBV4-1,-,CASSQVTPASVIEQYF,TGCGCCAGCAGCCAAGTCACCCCCGCCAGCGTGATAGAGCAGTACTTC
-,TRBJ2-1,TRBV29-1,-,CSVVRGTAYNEQFF,TGCAGCGTTGTTCGAGGGACGGCCTACAATGAGCAGTTCTTC
many,TRBJ2-7,TRBV29-1,TRBD2,CSVGLAGSQVRYEQYF,TGCAGCGTTGGACTAGCGGGATCCCAGGTTCGTTACGAGCAGTACTTC
few,TRBJ1-1,TRBV28,-,CASSLAPGQRNTEAFF,TGTGCCAGCAGCTTAGCGCCGGGACAAAGGAACACTGAAGCTTTCTTT
many,TRBJ2-7,TRBV3-1,-,CASSQDDRNEQYF,TGTGCCAGCAGCCAAGACGACAGGAACGAGCAGTACTTC
few,TRBJ1-5,TRBV27,-,CASSLTRIKQPQHF,TGTGCCAGCAGTTTAACCCGAATTAAGCAGCCCCAGCATTTT
-,TRBJ2-7,TRBV29-1,TRBD1,CSVVRVTGANNEQYF,TGCAGCGTTGTGAGGGTAACAGGGGCTAACAACGAGCAGTACTTC
-,TRBJ2-2,TRBV7-6,-,CASSLAAQRVVDTGELFF,TGTGCCAGCAGCTTAGCGGCCCAGCGGGTGGTTGACACCGGGGAGCTGTTTTTT
-,TRBJ2-1,TRBV15,TRBD2,CATRTSGRSSYNEQFF,TGTGCCACCAGGACTAGCGGGAGGAGCTCCTACAATGAGCAGTTCTTC
few,TRBJ2-2,TRBV6-2/TRBV6-3,-,CASSYSRVFGELFF,TGTGCCAGCAGTTACTCGAGAGTATTCGGGGAGCTGTTTTTT
many,TRBJ2-1,TRBV10-3,-,CAIREYNEQFF,TGTGCCATCAGGGAATACAATGAGCAGTTCTTC
few,TRBJ2-1,TRBV6-1,-,CASRTDSYNEQFF,TGTGCCAGCAGGACCGACAGTTACAATGAGCAGTTCTTC
-,TRBJ1-1,TRBV6-5,-,CASSYVPNTEAFF,TGTGCCAGCAGTTATGTACCGAACACTGAAGCTTTCTTT
many,TRBJ2-1,TRBV12-3/TRBV12-4,-,CASSPTQVDEQFF,TGTGCCAGCAGCCCTACCCAGGTGGATGAGCAGTTCTTC
many,TRBJ2-3,TRBV20-1,-,CSARSRDTQYF,TGCAGTGCTAGGTCCAGAGATACGCAGTATTTT
-,TRBJ2-3,TRBV20-1,TRBD2,CSADRGELTFTDTQYF,TGCAGTGCGGACCGGGGGGAGCTAACTTTCACAGATACGCAGTATTTT
many,TRBJ2-3,TRBV20-1,TRBD2,CSATTGLAGDSTDTQYF,TGCAGTGCCACTACGGGTCTAGCGGGAGATAGCACAGATACGCAGTATTTT
many,TRBJ2-3,TRBV29-1,-,CSVGRGDTQYF,TGCAGCGTTGGGCGGGGAGATACGCAGTATTTT
many,TRBJ2-7,TRBV7-8,-,CASSLVDRYEQYF,TGTGCCAGCAGCTTAGTAGACCGCTACGAGCAGTACTTC
few,TRBJ2-7,TRBV19,TRBD2,CASSIEGSGSHSYEQYF,TGTGCCAGTAGTATAGAGGGTAGCGGGAGCCACTCCTACGAGCAGTACTTC
-,TRBJ1-4,TRBV15,-,CATSRQGPNEKLFF,TGTGCCACCAGCAGACAGGGCCCTAATGAAAAACTGTTTTTT
many,TRBJ2-3,TRBV18,TRBD2,CASSPSWREADTQYF,TGTGCCAGCTCACCATCTTGGCGGGAGGCTGATACGCAGTATTTT
-,TRBJ2-1,TRBV20-1,-,CSEQKRASYNEQFF,TGCAGTGAGCAGAAGCGGGCCTCCTACAATGAGCAGTTCTTC
few,TRBJ1-5,TRBV6-2/TRBV6-3,-,CASSNRVAGQPQHF,TGTGCCAGCAGCAACAGGGTTGCAGGGCAGCCCCAGCATTTT
many,TRBJ1-1,TRBV7-9,-,CASSLMGDTEAFF,TGTGCCAGCAGCTTAATGGGCGACACTGAAGCTTTCTTT
few,TRBJ2-2,TRBV2,TRBD2,CASRPGLGLGELFF,TGTGCCAGCCGCCCGGGACTAGGTCTCGGGGAGCTGTTTTTT
-,TRBJ2-7,TRBV2,-,CASSGGTLAYEQYF,TGTGCCAGCAGTGGAGGGACACTTGCCTACGAGCAGTACTTC
-,TRBJ2-2,TRBV19,TRBD1,CASRDRGQVGELFF,TGTGCCAGTAGGGACAGGGGGCAAGTCGGGGAGCTGTTTTTT
-,TRBJ2-7,TRBV5-1,-,CASSLEGTGLGTYSYEQYF,TGCGCCAGCAGCTTGGAGGGAACGGGGTTAGGGACTTACTCCTACGAGCAGTACTTC
-,TRBJ2-7,TRBV12-3/TRBV12-4,TRBD1,CASGDTGQGYEQYF,TGTGCCAGCGGGGACACGGGACAGGGATACGAGCAGTACTTC
many,TRBJ1-1,TRBV13,-,CASSLVGGPNTEAFF,TGTGCCAGCAGCTTAGTCGGGGGGCCAAACACTGAAGCTTTCTTT
many,TRBJ1-1,TRBV7-9,-,CASGERGSYTEAFF,TGTGCCAGCGGAGAGAGGGGTTCGTACACTGAAGCTTTCTTT
many,TRBJ1-1,TRBV11-2,TRBD1,CASSLGAWTGHTEAFF,TGTGCCAGCAGCTTAGGGGCCTGGACAGGGCACACTGAAGCTTTCTTT
many,TRBJ1-5,TRBV12-3/TRBV12-4,-,CASRRLQENQPQHF,TGTGCCAGCAGACGGTTACAGGAGAATCAGCCCCAGCATTTT
many,TRBJ2-5,TRBV11-3,-,CASSFRGRQETQYF,TGTGCCAGCAGTTTCCGGGGCCGTCAAGAGACCCAGTACTTC
many,TRBJ1-2,TRBV18,-,CASSPVASYGYTF,TGTGCCAGCTCACCCGTGGCAAGCTATGGCTACACCTTC
many,TRBJ2-5,TRBV6-1,TRBD1,CASRGQYPTQYF,TGTGCCAGCAGGGGACAGTACCCCACCCAGTACTTC
-,TRBJ1-1,TRBV28,-,CASSLVATEAFF,TGTGCCAGCAGTTTAGTGGCCACTGAAGCTTTCTTT
-,TRBJ2-5,TRBV28,-,CASSFRARSPNTSPNETQYF,TGTGCCAGCAGTTTTCGGGCTAGGTCACCCAACACCTCCCCTAACGAGACCCAGTACTTC
many,TRBJ1-5,TRBV27,TRBD1,CASSSLQGAPEPQHF,TGTGCCAGCAGTTCCCTACAGGGGGCGCCGGAGCCCCAGCATTTT
many,TRBJ2-1,TRBV28,-,CASTTGGTGQWEQFF,TGTGCCAGCACCACTGGGGGGACTGGGCAATGGGAGCAGTTCTTC
-,TRBJ1-5,TRBV6-5,TRBD1,CASSYRGHPAYSNQPQHF,TGTGCCAGCAGTTACAGGGGGCATCCCGCTTATAGCAATCAGCCCCAGCATTTT